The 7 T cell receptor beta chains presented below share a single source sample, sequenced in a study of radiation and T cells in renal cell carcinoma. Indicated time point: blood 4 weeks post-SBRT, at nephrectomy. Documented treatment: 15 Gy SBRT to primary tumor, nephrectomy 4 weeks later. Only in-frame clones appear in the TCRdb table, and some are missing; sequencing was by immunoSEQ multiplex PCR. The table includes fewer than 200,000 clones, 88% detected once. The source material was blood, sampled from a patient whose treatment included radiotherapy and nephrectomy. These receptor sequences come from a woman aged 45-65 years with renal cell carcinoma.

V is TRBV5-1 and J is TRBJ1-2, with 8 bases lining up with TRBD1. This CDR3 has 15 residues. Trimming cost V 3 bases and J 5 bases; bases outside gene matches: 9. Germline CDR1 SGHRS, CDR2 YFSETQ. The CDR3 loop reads CASSSPRQGMYGYTF. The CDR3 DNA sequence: TGCGCCAGCAGCTCACCCAGACAGGGGATGTATGGCTACACCTTC.

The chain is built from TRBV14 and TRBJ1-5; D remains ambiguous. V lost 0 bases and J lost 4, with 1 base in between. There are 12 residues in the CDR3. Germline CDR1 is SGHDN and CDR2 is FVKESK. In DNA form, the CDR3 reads TGTGCCAGCAGCCAAGAAAATCAGCCCCAGCATTTT. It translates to CASSQENQPQHF.

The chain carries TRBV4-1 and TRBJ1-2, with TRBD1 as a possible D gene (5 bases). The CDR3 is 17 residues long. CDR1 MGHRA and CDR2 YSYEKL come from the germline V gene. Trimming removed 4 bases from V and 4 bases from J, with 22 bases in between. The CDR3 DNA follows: TGCGCCAGCAGCCGTAGAGAGGGGATTCCGGATGGCTATGGCTACACCTTC. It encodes CASSRREGIPDGYGYTF.

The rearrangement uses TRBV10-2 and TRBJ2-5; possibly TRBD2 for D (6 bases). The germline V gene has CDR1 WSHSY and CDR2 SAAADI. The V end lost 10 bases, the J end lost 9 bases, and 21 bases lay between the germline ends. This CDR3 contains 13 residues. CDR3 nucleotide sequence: TGCGCCATAGCCTCGACTGGTAGGGAGGCCCAGTACTTC. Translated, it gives CAIASTGREAQYF.

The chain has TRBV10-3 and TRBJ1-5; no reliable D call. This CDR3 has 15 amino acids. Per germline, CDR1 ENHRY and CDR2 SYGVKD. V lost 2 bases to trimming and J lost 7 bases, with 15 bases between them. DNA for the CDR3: TGTGCCATCAGTGAGACCAACCTAAGGGAGCAGCCCCAGCATTTT. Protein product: CAISETNLREQPQHF.

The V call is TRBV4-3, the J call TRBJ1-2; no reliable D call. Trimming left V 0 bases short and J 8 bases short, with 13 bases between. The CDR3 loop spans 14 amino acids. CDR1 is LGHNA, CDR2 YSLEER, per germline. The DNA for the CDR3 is TGCGCCAGCAGCCAAGATAGGGTTTATCGGGGCTACACCTTC. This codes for CASSQDRVYRGYTF.

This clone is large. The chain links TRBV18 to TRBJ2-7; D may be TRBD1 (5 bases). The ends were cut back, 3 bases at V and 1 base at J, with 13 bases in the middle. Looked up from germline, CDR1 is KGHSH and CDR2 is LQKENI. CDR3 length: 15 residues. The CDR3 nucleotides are TGTGCCAGCTCACCTTGGGCGGACAAATCCTACGAGCAGTACTTC. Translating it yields CASSPWADKSYEQYF. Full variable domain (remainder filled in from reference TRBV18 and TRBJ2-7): NAGVMQNPRHLVRRRGQEARLRCSPMKGHSHVYWYRQLPEEGLKFMVYLQKENIIDESGMPKERFSAEFPKEGPSILRIQQVVRGDSAAYFCASSPWADKSYEQYFGPGTRLTVT.